This T cell receptor (beta chain) stems from a study of blood T cell repertoires in COVID-19. Study background: Researchers got acute and convalescent COVID-19 samples from the United States, Italy and Spain. T cells, B-cell-depleted T cells, or PBMCs provided the cDNA or gDNA that served as material.

In germline, CDR1 is SGHAT, CDR2 FQNNGV. This CDR3 has 11 residues. With 2 bases removed from V and 5 bases from J, the gap between germline ends came to 3 bases. Under the authors' procedure: Estimation of nucleated cell counts relied on the amplification of reference gene primers. The repertoire was sequenced with immunoSEQ multiplex PCR; TCRdb's copy has only in-frame clones and lacks some. V, J and clone size derive from that table, while D and trimming were established from the DNA sequence. The sample has around 300,000 clones, 75% to 90% seen once; the top ten hold less than 3%. The clonotype originates from a young woman with active or convalescent COVID-19. The specimen was peripheral blood. This sequence joins TRBV11-2 and TRBJ2-5, with D unclear. CDR3 DNA: TGTGCCAGCAGCTTATCGGAGACCCAGTACTTC. Its protein is CASSLSETQYF.